Listed here are 20 T cell receptor beta chains from one sample, sequenced in a study of OX40 agonist ivuxolimab in advanced cancers. TCRdb keeps only in-frame clones here, not all; method: immunoSEQ multiplex PCR. The data show 96,000 or so clones, roughly 80% seen once. The specimen comprised CD4+ or CD8+ T cells sorted from blood, sampled in a trial of the OX40 agonist ivuxolimab. Receptors originate from an adult with an advanced solid tumor such as melanoma, head and neck, liver or kidney cancer.

For the CDR3, the DNA is TGTGCCAGAAGCGCGCCCGGGACACCGAACCTCCAAAACACCATATATTTT. It codes for CARSAPGTPNLQNTIYF. The chain is built from TRBV7-5 and TRBJ1-3; the tabulated D call, TRBD1, remains unverified against the DNA. TRBV7-5 is designated a pseudogene. CDR3 size: 17 residues.

This clone was recorded only once. The J gene is TRBJ1-5, the V gene TRBV6-1, with 8 bases aligning to TRBD1. This CDR3 spans 15 amino acids. V trimming: 6 bases; J trimming: 5 bases; junction bases outside the gene matches: 9. Germline V gene lookup returns CDR1 MNHNS and CDR2 SASEGT. CDR3 sequence reads: CASRSQGGRDQPQHF. The CDR3 DNA reads as TGTGCCAGCAGGTCACAGGGGGGTCGAGATCAGCCCCAGCATTTT.

The CDR3 here is CASSTRLGDRERGGYTF. The CDR3 nucleotides are TGTGCCAGCAGTACCCGGTTGGGGGACAGGGAAAGGGGTGGCTACACCTTC. The rearrangement joins TRBV7-2 to TRBJ1-2; 9 bases match TRBD1. This CDR3 has 17 amino acids. Germline V CDR1 and CDR2: SGHTA, FQGNSA. Trimming cost V 6 bases and J 7 bases; bases outside gene matches: 18. The full variable domain, its missing parts supplied by reference TRBV7-2 and TRBJ1-2, is GAGVSQSPSNKVTEKGKDVELRCDPISGHTALYWYRQSLGQGLEFLIYFQGNSAPDKSGLPSDRFSAERTGGSVSTLTIQRTQQEDSAVYLCASSTRLGDRERGGYTFGSGTRLTVV.

This clone occurred a few times. V usage is TRBV6-1 and J usage is TRBJ1-2; D is uncertain. Germline V gene data show CDR1 as MNHNS and CDR2 as SASEGT. The CDR3 contains 10 residues. Between the trimmed V and J ends, which lost 6 bases and 8 bases, there was a span of 7 bases. The CDR3 here is CASREEGYTF. The CDR3 DNA reads as TGTGCCAGCAGGGAGGAGGGCTACACCTTC.

The rearrangement uses TRBV11-2 and TRBJ1-1; tentative D call: TRBD1 (5 bases). Germline V gene sequence: CDR1 SGHAT, CDR2 FQNNGV. The CDR3 length is 17 residues. Trimming left V 5 bases short and J 1 base short, with 20 bases between. The CDR3 reads CASSPMSIRVGNTEAFF. In DNA form, the CDR3 reads TGTGCCAGCAGCCCCATGAGCATCAGGGTAGGGAACACTGAAGCTTTCTTT.

The count of this clone is one. The chain carries TRBV15 and TRBJ1-3; D perhaps matches TRBD1 (5 bases). The CDR3 runs to 15 residues. Germline V lookup: CDR1 LNHNV, CDR2 YYDKDF (reference sequence). V shed 4 bases and J shed 3 bases, with 13 bases lying between them. For the CDR3, the DNA is TGTGCCACCAGCAAAGGGGTGGACGGTGGAAACACCATATATTTT. As protein: CATSKGVDGGNTIYF.

The genes are TRBV5-8 and TRBJ2-1; TRBD2 aligns across 11 bases. The ends lost 2 bases at V and 6 bases at J; junction bases unmatched: 10. The CDR3 sequence is 17 residues long. The V gene's germline CDR1 is SGHTS and CDR2 YDEGEE. The CDR3 protein is CASSLLFRLAGSNEQFF. CDR3 DNA: TGTGCCAGCAGCTTACTATTTCGACTAGCGGGAAGCAATGAGCAGTTCTTC.

This sequence joins TRBV27 and TRBJ2-3; D call uncertain. Between the trimmed V and J ends, which lost 2 bases and 6 bases, there was a span of 3 bases. This CDR3 is built from 11 residues. Looked up from germline, CDR1 is MNHEY and CDR2 is SMNVEV (reference sequence). This CDR3 is CASSLVDTQYF. The DNA of the CDR3 is TGTGCCAGCAGTTTAGTGGATACGCAGTATTTT.

The chain links TRBV7-2 to TRBJ2-7; perhaps TRBD2 as D (6 bases). V lost 5 bases, J lost 4 bases, and 15 bases lay in between. Germline CDR1 and CDR2: SGHTA and FQGNSA. This CDR3 is 14 amino acids long. The CDR3 spells CASSAGPADYEQYF. CDR3 DNA: TGTGCCAGCAGCGCGGGACCGGCGGATTACGAGCAGTACTTC.

The genes are TRBV6-5 and TRBJ1-2; tentatively, D is TRBD1 (5 bases). The CDR3 has 14 residues. Germline loops: CDR1 MNHEY, CDR2 SVGAGI. Between the trimmed V and J ends, which lost 6 bases and 4 bases, there was a span of 15 bases. Here the CDR3 DNA reads TGTGCCAGCAGATACCTGAGGGACCCCTATGGCTACACCTTC. The encoded protein is CASRYLRDPYGYTF.

The gene calls are TRBV19 and TRBJ1-6; D perhaps matches TRBD1 (5 bases). Germline V gene data show CDR1 as LNHDA and CDR2 as SQIVND (reference sequence). V lost 5 bases to trimming and J lost 3 bases, with 14 bases between them. The CDR3 has 16 residues. This CDR3 is CASSPFRDSYNSPLHF. DNA for the CDR3: TGTGCCAGTAGTCCCTTCCGAGACAGCTATAATTCACCCCTCCACTTT.

This chain links TRBV18 with TRBJ1-4; D unresolved. This CDR3 contains 15 residues. V lost 1 base, J lost 2 bases, and 8 bases lay in between. Germline V gene lookup returns CDR1 KGHSH and CDR2 LQKENI. The CDR3 DNA reads as TGTGCCAGCTCACCACAGCAAGGGACTAATGAAAAACTGTTTTTT. Translating gives CASSPQQGTNEKLFF.

CDR3 DNA sequence: TGTGCCAGCAGCTTACTAGCGGGATTCACAGATACGCAGTATTTT. Its protein is CASSLLAGFTDTQYF. The chain couples TRBV5-8 to TRBJ2-3; 10 positions match TRBD2. This CDR3 region has 15 residues. The V gene's germline CDR1 is SGHTS and CDR2 YDEGEE. The J segment lost 2 bases and the V segment lost 2 bases, leaving 2 bases of the junction unmatched.

V and J are TRBV7-9 and TRBJ2-3, with 9 bases aligning to TRBD1. The CDR3 runs 14 residues. CDR1 is SEHNR and CDR2 is FQNEAQ in the germline V gene (reference sequence). V lost 5 bases to trimming and J lost 3 bases; unmatched junction nucleotides: 3. Here the CDR3 DNA reads TGTGCCAGCAGCCCGGGACAGGGTACAGATACGCAGTATTTT. This encodes CASSPGQGTDTQYF.

The chain is built from TRBV18 and TRBJ2-7; no clear D gene. Germline CDR1 KGHSH, CDR2 LQKENI. CDR3 size: 12 residues. Trimming shortened V by 6 bases and J by 2 bases, and 8 bases separated the two germline ends. In DNA, the CDR3 is TGTGCCAGCTCTCTCGAGGCCTACGAGCAGTACTTC. Its translation is CASSLEAYEQYF.

The rearrangement joins TRBV4-1 to TRBJ2-3, with D perhaps matching TRBD1 (6 bases). Trimming pared 4 bases from V and 2 bases from J, leaving 10 bases between. CDR1 MGHRA and CDR2 YSYEKL come from the germline V gene. The CDR3 runs to 14 residues. DNA for the CDR3: TGCGCCAGCAGCCTCAGGACAGACACAGATACGCAGTATTTT. Translation: CASSLRTDTDTQYF.

This clone appeared once. The chain couples TRBV11-2 to TRBJ2-7; either TRBD1 or TRBD2 may supply D (7 bases each). CDR3 size: 14 residues. Between the trimmed V and J ends, which lost 5 bases and 4 bases, there was a span of 15 bases. Germline CDR1 SGHAT, CDR2 FQNNGV. In DNA form, the CDR3 reads TGTGCCAGCAGCGGGAGGGGGCGGCAGTACGAGCAGTACTTC. Its translation: CASSGRGRQYEQYF.

The chain combines TRBV19 with TRBJ1-2, with TRBD1 as a possible D gene (5 bases). CDR1 is LNHDA, CDR2 SQIVND, per germline (reference sequence). CDR3 length equals 15 residues. With 4 bases removed from V and 7 bases from J, the gap between germline ends came to 19 bases. The CDR3 here is CASSNPGTGGVGYTF. In nucleotides, the CDR3 is TGTGCCAGTAGTAATCCCGGGACGGGGGGAGTTGGCTACACCTTC. Drawing the rest from reference TRBV19 and TRBJ1-2, the complete variable domain is DGGITQSPKYLFRKEGQNVTLSCEQNLNHDAMYWYRQDPGQGLRLIYYSQIVNDFQKGDIAEGYSVSREKKESFPLTVTSAQKNPTAFYLCASSNPGTGGVGYTFGSGTRLTVV.

This clone appeared a few times. The rearrangement links TRBV7-9 to TRBJ1-6; D is undetermined. CDR3 length equals 14 residues. V lost 3 bases and J lost 6, with 9 bases in between. Germline CDR1 and CDR2: SEHNR and FQNEAQ (reference sequence). Here the CDR3 DNA reads TGTGCCAGCAGCTTGATACAAACTAATTCACCCCTCCACTTT. Translating gives CASSLIQTNSPLHF.

The chain is built from TRBV27 and TRBJ2-1, with 7 positions matching TRBD1. V lost 5 bases and J lost 9; bases outside the gene matches: 13. This CDR3 contains 15 residues. From germline, CDR1 is MNHEY and CDR2 SMNVEV (reference sequence). CDR3 in amino acids: CASSTRDRAVGEQFF. The CDR3 DNA reads as TGTGCCAGCAGTACCCGGGACAGAGCAGTTGGTGAGCAGTTCTTC.